These T cell receptor beta chains were read from a single sample in a study of control samples from healthy donors and cancer patients. Libraries were prepared by immunoSEQ multiplex PCR; TCRdb keeps only in-frame clonotypes and omits some of them. Among 120,000 or so clones listed, around 87% were seen once. Material for sequencing was blood. These receptors were obtained from a man in his 60s in good health. Each CDR3 is given with its conserved first and last residue. Fields, in order: clone size, V gene, CDR3 protein. A row's size may be missing; if present it is once, few, many or a size class.

NA	TRBV28	CASVSGQGAYEQYF
NA	TRBV12-3/TRBV12-4	CASKEDRNQPQHF
NA	TRBV29-1	CSVDRVGNEQFF
NA	TRBV6-1	CASSEMSPGNNSPLHF
NA	TRBV30	CAWSLTGTASTDTQYF
NA	TRBV5-5	CASSLASGRGNTIYF
NA	TRBV2	CASRGQENSPLHF
NA	TRBV11-2	CASSLAAGLSGELFF
few	TRBV6-5	CASLQGAGTEAFF
few	TRBV7-2	CASSPYRGSYEQYF
NA	TRBV9	CASSVISSTDTQYF
NA	TRBV12-5	CASAGGTYQPQHF
NA	TRBV7-2	CASSLSTQYF
once	TRBV19	CASSISSNQPQHF
NA	TRBV5-1	CASSLEGVLTQYF
NA	TRBV6-2/TRBV6-3	CASSYSGGSISQHF
NA	TRBV5-5	CASSLDRNTEAFF
NA	TRBV7-2	CASSFLGQEQFF
NA	TRBV6-5	CASSYDRDIYEQYF
NA	TRBV30	CAYNAGTNQPQHF
NA	TRBV19	CASSIDAVGGYEQYF
once	TRBV7-8	CASSPRRAGGNTIYF
NA	TRBV11-2	CASSIGPEGYGYTF
NA	TRBV7-8	CATAPSGILYEKLFF
NA	TRBV11-3	CASSSDGDTQYF
NA	TRBV9	CASSFLQGSTDTQYF
once	TRBV6-6	CASSYAQGGNSPLHF
few	TRBV24-1	CATRGQLTGELFF
NA	TRBV5-6	CASSFLGTVSSYEQYF
NA	TRBV4-1	CASSSFTENTEAFF
NA	TRBV6-5	CASTQGNNYGYTF
NA	TRBV11-3	CASSLGGVTSDTQYF
NA	TRBV19	CASSNPRDSLFNSPLHF
NA	TRBV25-1	CASSHGTARNSPLHF
few	TRBV5-1	CASSFPGQGASGELFF
NA	TRBV19	CASSRSSDSVRTEAFF
NA	TRBV19	CASSIQRGASIGELFF
NA	TRBV7-2	CASSSFDRTDTQYF
NA	TRBV28	CASSLERADEKLFF
NA	TRBV6-5	CASSNDRDGRVAFF
NA	TRBV24-1	CATSDLFGNQPQHF
NA	TRBV19	CASSIDFLGGEKLFF